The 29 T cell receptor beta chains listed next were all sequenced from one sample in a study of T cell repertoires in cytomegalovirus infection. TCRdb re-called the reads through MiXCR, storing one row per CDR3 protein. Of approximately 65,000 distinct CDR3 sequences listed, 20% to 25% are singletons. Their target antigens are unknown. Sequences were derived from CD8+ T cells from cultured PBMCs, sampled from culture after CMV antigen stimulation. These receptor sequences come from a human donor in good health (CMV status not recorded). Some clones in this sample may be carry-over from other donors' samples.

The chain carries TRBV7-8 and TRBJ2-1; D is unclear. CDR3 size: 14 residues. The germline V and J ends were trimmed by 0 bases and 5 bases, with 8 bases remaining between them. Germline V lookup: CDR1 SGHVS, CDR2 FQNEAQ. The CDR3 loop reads CASSLAGNHNEQFF. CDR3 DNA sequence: TGTGCCAGCAGCTTAGCGGGAAACCACAATGAGCAGTTCTTC.

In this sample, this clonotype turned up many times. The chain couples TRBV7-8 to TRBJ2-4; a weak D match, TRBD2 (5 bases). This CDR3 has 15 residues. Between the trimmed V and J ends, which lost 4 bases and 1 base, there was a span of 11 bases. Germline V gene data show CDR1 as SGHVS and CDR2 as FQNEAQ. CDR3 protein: CASSSPPGAKNIQYF. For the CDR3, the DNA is TGTGCCAGCAGCTCGCCCCCGGGGGCCAAAAACATTCAGTACTTC. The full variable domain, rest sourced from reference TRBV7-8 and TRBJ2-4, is GAGVSQSPRYKVAKRGQDVALRCDPISGHVSLFWYQQALGQGPEFLTYFQNEAQLDKSGLPSDRFFAERPEGSVSTLKIQRTQQEDSAVYLCASSSPPGAKNIQYFGAGTRLSVL.

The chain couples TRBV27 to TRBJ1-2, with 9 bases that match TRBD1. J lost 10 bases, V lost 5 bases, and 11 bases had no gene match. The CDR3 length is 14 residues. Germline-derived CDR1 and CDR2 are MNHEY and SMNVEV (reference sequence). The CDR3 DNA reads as TGTGCCAGCAGTCACCGGGGACAGGGTTTTGTCTACACCTTC. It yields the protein CASSHRGQGFVYTF.

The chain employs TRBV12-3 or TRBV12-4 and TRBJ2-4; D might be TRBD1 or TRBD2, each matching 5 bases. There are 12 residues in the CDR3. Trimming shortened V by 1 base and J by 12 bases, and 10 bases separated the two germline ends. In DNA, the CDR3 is TGTGCCAGCAGTTTAGGGGGGACGTCTCAGTACTTC. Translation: CASSLGGTSQYF.

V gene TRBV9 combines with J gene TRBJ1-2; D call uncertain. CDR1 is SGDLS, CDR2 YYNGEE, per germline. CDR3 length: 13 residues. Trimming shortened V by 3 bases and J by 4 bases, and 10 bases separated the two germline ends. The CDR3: CASSAQAFYGYTF. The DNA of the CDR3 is TGTGCCAGCAGCGCCCAGGCTTTCTATGGCTACACCTTC.

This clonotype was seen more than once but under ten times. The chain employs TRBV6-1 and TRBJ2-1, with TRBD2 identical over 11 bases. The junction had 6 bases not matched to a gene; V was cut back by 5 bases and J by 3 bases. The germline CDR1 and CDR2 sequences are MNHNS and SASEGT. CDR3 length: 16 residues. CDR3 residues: CASSLLAGDIYNEQFF. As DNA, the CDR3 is TGTGCCAGCAGTCTACTAGCGGGGGATATCTACAATGAGCAGTTCTTC.

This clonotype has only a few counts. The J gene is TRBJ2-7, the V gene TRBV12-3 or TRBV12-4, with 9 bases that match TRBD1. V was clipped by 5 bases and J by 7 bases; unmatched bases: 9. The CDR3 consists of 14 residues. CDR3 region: CASSVRDRESEQYF. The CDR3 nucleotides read TGTGCCAGCAGTGTTAGGGACAGGGAATCTGAGCAGTACTTC.

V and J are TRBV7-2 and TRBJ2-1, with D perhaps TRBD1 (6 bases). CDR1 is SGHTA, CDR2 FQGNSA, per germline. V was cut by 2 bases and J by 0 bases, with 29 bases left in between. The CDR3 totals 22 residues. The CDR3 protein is CASSLIGIGTPVPKSSYNEQFF. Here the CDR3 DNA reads TGTGCCAGCAGCTTAATCGGTATTGGGACACCCGTACCCAAGAGCTCCTACAATGAGCAGTTCTTC. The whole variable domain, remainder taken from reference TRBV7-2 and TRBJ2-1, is GAGVSQSPSNKVTEKGKDVELRCDPISGHTALYWYRQSLGQGLEFLIYFQGNSAPDKSGLPSDRFSAERTGGSVSTLTIQRTQQEDSAVYLCASSLIGIGTPVPKSSYNEQFFGPGTRLTVL.

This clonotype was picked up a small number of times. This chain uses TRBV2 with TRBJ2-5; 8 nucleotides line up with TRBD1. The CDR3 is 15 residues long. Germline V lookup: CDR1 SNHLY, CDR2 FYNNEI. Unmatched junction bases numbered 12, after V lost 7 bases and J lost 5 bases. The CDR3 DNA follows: TGTGCCAGCAACGTCCCCTCAGGGGGCTGGGAGACCCAGTACTTC. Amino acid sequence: CASNVPSGGWETQYF.

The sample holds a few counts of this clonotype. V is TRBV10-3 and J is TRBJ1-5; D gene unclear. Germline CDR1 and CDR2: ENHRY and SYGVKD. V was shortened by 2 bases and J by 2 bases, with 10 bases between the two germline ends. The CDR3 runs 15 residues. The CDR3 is CAISEHGVGNQPQHF. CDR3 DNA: TGTGCCATCAGTGAGCACGGGGTGGGCAATCAGCCCCAGCATTTT.

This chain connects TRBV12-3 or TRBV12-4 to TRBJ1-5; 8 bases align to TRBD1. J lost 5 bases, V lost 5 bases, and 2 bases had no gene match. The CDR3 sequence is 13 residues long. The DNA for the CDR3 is TGTGCCAGCAGTGGGACAGGACATCAGCCCCAGCATTTT. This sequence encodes CASSGTGHQPQHF.

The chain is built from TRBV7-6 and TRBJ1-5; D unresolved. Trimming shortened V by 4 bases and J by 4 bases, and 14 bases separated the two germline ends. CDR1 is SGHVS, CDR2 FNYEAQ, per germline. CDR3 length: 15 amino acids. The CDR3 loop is CASSSLGQENQPQHF. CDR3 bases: TGTGCCAGCAGCTCCTTAGGGCAGGAAAATCAGCCCCAGCATTTT.

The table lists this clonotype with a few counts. The CDR3 region has the DNA TGTGCCAGCAGCCAGGAGAGGCAAGGTGGAGAGACCCAGTACTTC. Encoded protein: CASSQERQGGETQYF. The J gene is TRBJ2-5, the V gene TRBV7-2; D is ambiguous. This CDR3 is built from 15 residues. Germline V CDR1 and CDR2: SGHTA, FQGNSA. V was trimmed by 5 bases and J by 4 bases, leaving 17 bases between them.

The CDR3 sequence: CASSLVIGTGETDTQYF. The CDR3 DNA reads TGTGCCAGCAGCTTAGTCATCGGGACAGGGGAAACAGATACGCAGTATTTT. The J gene is TRBJ2-3, the V gene TRBV7-9; 10 bases are a match to TRBD1. The CDR3 length is 17 residues. The V gene end was trimmed by 1 base and the J gene end by 3 bases; junction bases not matched to a gene: 7. CDR1 and CDR2 from the germline V gene are SEHNR and FQNEAQ (reference sequence).

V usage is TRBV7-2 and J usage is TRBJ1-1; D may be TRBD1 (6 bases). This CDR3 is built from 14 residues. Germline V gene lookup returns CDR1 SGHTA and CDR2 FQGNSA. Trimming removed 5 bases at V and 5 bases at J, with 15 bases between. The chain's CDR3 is CASSRGSQQTEAFF. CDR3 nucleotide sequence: TGTGCCAGCAGCAGGGGGTCGCAGCAAACTGAAGCTTTCTTT.

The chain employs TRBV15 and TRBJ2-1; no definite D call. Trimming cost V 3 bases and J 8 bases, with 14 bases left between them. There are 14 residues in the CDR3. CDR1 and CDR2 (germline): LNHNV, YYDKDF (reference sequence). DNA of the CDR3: TGTGCCACCAGCAGTACCCTACGGGTGGATGAGCAGTTCTTC. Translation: CATSSTLRVDEQFF.

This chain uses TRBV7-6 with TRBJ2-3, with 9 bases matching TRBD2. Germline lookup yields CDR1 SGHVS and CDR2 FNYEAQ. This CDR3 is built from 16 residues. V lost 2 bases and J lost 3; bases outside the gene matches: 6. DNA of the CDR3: TGTGCCAGCAGCTTAATTGCTAGCGGGGCAACAGATACGCAGTATTTT. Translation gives CASSLIASGATDTQYF.

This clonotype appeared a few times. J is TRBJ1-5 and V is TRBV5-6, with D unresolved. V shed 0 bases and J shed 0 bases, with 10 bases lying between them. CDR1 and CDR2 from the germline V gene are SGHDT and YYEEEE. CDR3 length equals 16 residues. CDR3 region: CASSLGGLDSNQPQHF. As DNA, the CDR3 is TGTGCCAGCAGCTTGGGTGGGCTTGATAGCAATCAGCCCCAGCATTTT.

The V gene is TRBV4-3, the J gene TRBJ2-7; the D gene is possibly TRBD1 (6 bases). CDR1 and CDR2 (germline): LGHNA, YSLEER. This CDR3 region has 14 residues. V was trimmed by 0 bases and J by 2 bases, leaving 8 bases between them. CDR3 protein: CASSQDTGTYEQYF. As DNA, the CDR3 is TGCGCCAGCAGCCAAGATACAGGGACCTACGAGCAGTACTTC.

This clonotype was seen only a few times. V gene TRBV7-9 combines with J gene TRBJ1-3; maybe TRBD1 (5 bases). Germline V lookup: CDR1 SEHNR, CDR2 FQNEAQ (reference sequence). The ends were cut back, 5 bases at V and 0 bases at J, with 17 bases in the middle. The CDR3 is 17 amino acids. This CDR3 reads CASSTPTKGYSGNTIYF. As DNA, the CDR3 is TGTGCCAGCAGCACCCCGACAAAGGGGTACTCTGGAAACACCATATATTTT.

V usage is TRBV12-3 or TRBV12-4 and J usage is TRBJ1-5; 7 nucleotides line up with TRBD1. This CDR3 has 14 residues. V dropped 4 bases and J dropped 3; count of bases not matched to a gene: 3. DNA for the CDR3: TGTGCCAGCAGTTCCACAGGGGACAATCAGCCCCAGCATTTT. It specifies CASSSTGDNQPQHF.

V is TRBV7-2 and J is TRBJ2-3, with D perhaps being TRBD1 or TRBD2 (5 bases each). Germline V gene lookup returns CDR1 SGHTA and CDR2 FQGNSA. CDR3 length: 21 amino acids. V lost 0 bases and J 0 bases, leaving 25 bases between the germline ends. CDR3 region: CASSLAGSGTDLFPSTDTQYF. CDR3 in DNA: TGTGCCAGCAGCTTAGCGGGTTCCGGGACGGATCTTTTCCCTAGCACAGATACGCAGTATTTT.

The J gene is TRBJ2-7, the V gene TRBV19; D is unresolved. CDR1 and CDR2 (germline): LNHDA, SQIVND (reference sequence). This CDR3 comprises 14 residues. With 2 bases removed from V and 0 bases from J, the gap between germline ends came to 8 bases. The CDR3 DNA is TGTGCCAGTAGTATAACTGTGAGCTCCTACGAGCAGTACTTC. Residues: CASSITVSSYEQYF.

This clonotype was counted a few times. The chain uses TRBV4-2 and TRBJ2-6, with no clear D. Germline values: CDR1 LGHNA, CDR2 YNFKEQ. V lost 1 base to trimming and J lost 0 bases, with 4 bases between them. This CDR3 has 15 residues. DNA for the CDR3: TGTGCCAGCAGCCAAGGGTTCTCTGGGGCCAACGTCCTGACTTTC. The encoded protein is CASSQGFSGANVLTF.

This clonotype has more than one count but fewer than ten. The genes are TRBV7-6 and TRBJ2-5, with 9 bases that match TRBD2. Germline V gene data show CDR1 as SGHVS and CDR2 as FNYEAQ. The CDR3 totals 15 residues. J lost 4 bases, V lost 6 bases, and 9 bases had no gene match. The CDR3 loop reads CASRLSTTSGETQYF. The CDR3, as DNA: TGTGCCAGCAGACTAAGTACGACTAGCGGAGAGACCCAGTACTTC. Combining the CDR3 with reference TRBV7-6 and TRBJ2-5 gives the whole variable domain GAGVSQSPRYKVTKRGQDVALRCDPISGHVSLYWYRQALGQGPEFLTYFNYEAQQDKSGLPNDRFSAERPEGSISTLTIQRTEQRDSAMYRCASRLSTTSGETQYFGPGTRLLVL.

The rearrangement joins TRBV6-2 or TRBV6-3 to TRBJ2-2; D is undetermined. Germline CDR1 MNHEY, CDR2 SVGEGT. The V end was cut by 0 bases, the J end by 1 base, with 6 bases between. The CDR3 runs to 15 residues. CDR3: CASSYSRRNTGELFF. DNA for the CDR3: TGTGCCAGCAGTTACTCTAGGAGGAACACCGGGGAGCTGTTTTTT.

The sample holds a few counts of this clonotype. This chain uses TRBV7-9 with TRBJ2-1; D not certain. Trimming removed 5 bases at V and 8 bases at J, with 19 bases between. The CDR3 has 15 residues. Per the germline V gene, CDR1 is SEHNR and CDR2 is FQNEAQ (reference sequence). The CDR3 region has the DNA TGTGCCAGCAGCCCTCCCTCTCCAAAATCCCATGAGCAGTTCTTC. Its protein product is CASSPPSPKSHEQFF.

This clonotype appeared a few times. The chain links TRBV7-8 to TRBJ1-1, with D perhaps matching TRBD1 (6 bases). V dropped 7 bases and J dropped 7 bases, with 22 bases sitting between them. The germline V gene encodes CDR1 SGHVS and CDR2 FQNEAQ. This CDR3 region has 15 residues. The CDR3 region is CASNPGSRGLSEAFF. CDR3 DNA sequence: TGTGCCAGCAACCCCGGGTCTCGGGGGCTCAGTGAAGCTTTCTTT.

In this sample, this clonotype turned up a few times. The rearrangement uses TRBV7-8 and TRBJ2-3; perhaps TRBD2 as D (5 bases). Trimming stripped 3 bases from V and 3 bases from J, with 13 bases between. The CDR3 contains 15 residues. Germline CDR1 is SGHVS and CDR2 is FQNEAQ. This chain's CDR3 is CASSLWTGSTDTQYF. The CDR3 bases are TGTGCCAGCAGCTTGTGGACGGGAAGTACAGATACGCAGTATTTT.